A selection of T cell receptor beta chains follows, all from one sample in a study of neurological immune-mediated disorders. MiXCR was run by TCRdb on the 5' RACE reads, yielding one entry per CDR3 protein. In the table there are 40,000 or so distinct CDR3 sequences, 2% to 3% of which are singletons. Sequenced input: PBMCs. Source of these receptors: a man aged 25 to 40 with multiple sclerosis. The CDR3 runs from the conserved cysteine through the conserved F or W. The D gene is left open where the match is weak. Expanded clones get a size class; other rows say once, few or many, or leave the size out.

d_gene | j_gene | v_gene | abundance | CDR3aa | CDR3nt
- | TRBJ1-2 | TRBV5-6 | many | CASSLAGRQAGGYTF | TGTGCCAGCAGCTTGGCAGGACGCCAGGCCGGTGGCTACACCTTC
TRBD1 | TRBJ2-1 | TRBV6-2/TRBV6-3 | many | CASSYAGQGPTEQFF | TGTGCCAGCAGTTACGCGGGACAGGGCCCGACTGAGCAGTTCTTC
TRBD2 | TRBJ2-1 | TRBV9 | many | CASSALGGSYNEQFF | TGTGCCAGCAGCGCCCTGGGAGGGTCCTACAATGAGCAGTTCTTC
- | TRBJ1-1 | TRBV5-1 | many | CASSLEGQGLTEAFF | TGCGCCAGCAGCTTGGAAGGTCAGGGTTTGACTGAAGCTTTCTTT
- | TRBJ1-3 | TRBV6-1 | many | CASRTPGGNTIYF | TGTGCCAGCAGAACCCCGGGCGGAAACACCATATATTTT
- | TRBJ2-3 | TRBV6-6 | many | CASSYSKGGFRTDTQYF | TGTGCCAGCAGTTACTCGAAGGGGGGGTTTAGAACAGATACGCAGTATTTT
- | TRBJ2-7 | TRBV5-1 | many | CASSLVGVAYYEQYF | TGCGCCAGCAGCTTGGTTGGAGTGGCCTACTACGAGCAGTACTTC
- | TRBJ2-5 | TRBV7-9 | - | CASSLSQRVGETQYF | TGTGCCAGCAGCTTATCACAGCGGGTAGGGGAGACCCAGTACTTC
- | TRBJ1-3 | TRBV12-3/TRBV12-4 | many | CAGGVSGNTIYF | TGTGCCGGGGGGGTTAGTGGAAACACCATATATTTT
TRBD2 | TRBJ2-7 | TRBV2 | many | CASSGSGALSYEQYF | TGTGCCAGCAGCGGTAGCGGGGCGCTCTCCTACGAGCAGTACTTC
TRBD2 | TRBJ2-1 | TRBV20-1 | many | CSASILMGLAAYNEQFF | TGCAGTGCTAGTATATTAATGGGACTAGCGGCCTACAATGAGCAGTTCTTC
- | TRBJ2-3 | TRBV14 | many | CASSQPGPTGDTQYF | TGTGCCAGCAGCCAGCCGGGACCCACAGGGGATACGCAGTATTTT
- | TRBJ2-3 | TRBV3-1 | - | CASSQPGKALSTQYF | TGTGCCAGCAGCCAACCGGGAAAGGCTCTTAGTACGCAGTATTTT
TRBD1 | TRBJ1-5 | TRBV5-6 | many | CASSPQTGRGDQPQHF | TGTGCCAGCAGCCCCCAAACGGGCAGGGGGGATCAGCCCCAGCATTTT
TRBD2 | TRBJ2-7 | TRBV7-2 | many | CASSLAGGQYEQYF | TGTGCCAGCAGCTTAGCGGGAGGGCAGTACGAGCAGTACTTC
TRBD1 | TRBJ2-1 | TRBV18 | many | CASSPGQGLTYNEQFF | TGTGCCAGCTCGCCGGGACAGGGGTTGACCTACAATGAGCAGTTCTTC
- | TRBJ2-5 | TRBV19 | few | CASSIRSAQETQYF | TGTGCCAGTAGTATACGAAGCGCCCAAGAGACCCAGTACTTC
- | TRBJ2-5 | TRBV15 | many | CATSRDLGETQYF | TGTGCCACCAGCAGAGATCTGGGAGAGACCCAGTACTTC
TRBD1 | TRBJ2-2 | TRBV5-1 | many | CASKTGTGDTTGELFF | TGCGCCAGCAAAACCGGGACAGGGGATACCACCGGGGAGCTGTTTTTT
TRBD2 | TRBJ2-6 | TRBV15 | many | CATSRDGAGGSSGANVLTF | TGTGCCACCAGCAGAGATGGGGCGGGAGGTTCCTCTGGGGCCAACGTCCTGACTTTC
TRBD1 | TRBJ1-1 | TRBV14 | few | CASSQDDQGAGTEAFF | TGTGCCAGCAGCCAAGATGACCAGGGGGCCGGCACTGAAGCTTTCTTT
- | TRBJ2-3 | TRBV5-1 | few | CASSSIIGYTDTQYF | TGCGCCAGCAGCTCCATCATTGGTTACACAGATACGCAGTATTTT
- | TRBJ2-2 | TRBV20-1 | many | CSAYDKNTGELFF | TGCAGTGCTTATGACAAAAACACCGGGGAGCTGTTTTTT
- | TRBJ2-2 | TRBV27 | many | CASKSQNTGELFF | TGTGCCAGCAAGAGTCAGAACACCGGGGAGCTGTTTTTT
- | TRBJ2-2 | TRBV5-1 | many | CASSLKLGTGELFF | TGCGCCAGCAGCCTCAAATTGGGGACCGGGGAGCTGTTTTTT
TRBD2 | TRBJ2-1 | TRBV5-1 | many | CASSLGTGGNEQFF | TGCGCCAGCAGCTTGGGAACGGGAGGGAATGAGCAGTTCTTC
TRBD2 | TRBJ2-7 | TRBV6-6 | many | CASSNAGGASYEQYF | TGTGCCAGCAGTAACGCGGGGGGGGCGTCCTACGAGCAGTACTTC
TRBD2 | TRBJ2-1 | TRBV20-1 | many | CSARDRSSGSLDEQFF | TGCAGTGCTAGAGATCGGTCTAGCGGGAGTTTGGATGAGCAGTTCTTC
- | TRBJ2-1 | TRBV20-1 | many | CSARDYNEQFF | TGCAGTGCTAGGGACTACAATGAGCAGTTCTTC
TRBD1 | TRBJ1-1 | TRBV20-1 | many | CSATRGRVGNTEAFF | TGCAGTGCTACCAGGGGGCGAGTGGGGAACACTGAAGCTTTCTTT
TRBD2 | TRBJ2-7 | TRBV11-2 | many | CASSLDGAGDVAYEQYF | TGTGCCAGCAGCTTAGATGGGGCGGGAGACGTAGCGTACGAGCAGTACTTC
- | TRBJ1-6 | TRBV20-1 | many | CSARIGDLYNSPLHF | TGCAGTGCTAGAATAGGGGATCTCTATAATTCACCCCTCCACTTT
TRBD1 | TRBJ2-7 | TRBV27 | many | CASSPGQGANEQYF | TGTGCCAGCAGTCCAGGACAGGGGGCAAACGAGCAGTACTTC
- | TRBJ2-5 | TRBV5-1 | many | CASSVEVQETQYF | TGCGCCAGCAGTGTCGAGGTCCAAGAGACCCAGTACTTC
TRBD2 | TRBJ2-5 | TRBV2 | many | CASRAGLEETQYF | TGTGCCAGCAGGGCTGGACTAGAGGAGACCCAGTACTTC
TRBD2 | TRBJ2-1 | TRBV3-1 | many | CASSQVLVASGYNEQFF | TGTGCCAGCAGCCAAGTCCTGGTGGCTAGCGGATACAATGAGCAGTTCTTC
TRBD2 | TRBJ2-3 | TRBV7-2 | many | CASSSSGTRSTDTQYF | TGTGCCAGCAGCTCCTCCGGGACTAGGAGCACAGATACGCAGTATTTT
TRBD2 | TRBJ2-3 | TRBV19 | few | CASRGTSGRYTQYF | TGTGCCAGTAGAGGGACTAGCGGGAGATATACGCAGTATTTT
- | TRBJ1-5 | TRBV27 | many | CASSLRENQPQHF | TGTGCCAGCAGTTTACGGGAGAATCAGCCCCAGCATTTT
- | TRBJ2-7 | TRBV20-1 | many | CSARDSTGTYEQYF | TGCAGTGCTAGAGATTCCACAGGAACCTACGAGCAGTACTTC
- | TRBJ2-1 | TRBV20-1 | many | CSARDGPNEQFF | TGCAGTGCTAGAGATGGGCCCAATGAGCAGTTCTTC
- | TRBJ2-7 | TRBV5-8 | many | CASSAGLLEQYF | TGTGCCAGCAGCGCTGGCCTTCTGGAGCAGTACTTC
- | TRBJ2-1 | TRBV5-1 | many | CASRYLRGSTYNEQFF | TGCGCCAGCAGATATCTACGGGGGTCCACCTACAATGAGCAGTTCTTC
- | TRBJ1-5 | TRBV12-3/TRBV12-4 | many | CASSKTASNQPQHF | TGTGCCAGCAGTAAGACAGCGAGCAATCAGCCCCAGCATTTT
- | TRBJ1-2 | TRBV12-3/TRBV12-4 | medium-sized | CASSLRDSGLSASGYTF | TGTGCCAGCAGTTTAAGGGACTCAGGGTTGTCAGCGAGTGGCTACACCTTC
- | TRBJ1-1 | TRBV7-2 | many | CASSLSGTSNTEAFF | TGTGCCAGCAGTTTATCCGGGACATCGAACACTGAAGCTTTCTTT
- | TRBJ1-4 | TRBV20-1 | many | CSARVGQGFHEKLFF | TGCAGTGCTAGAGTCGGTCAGGGTTTTCATGAAAAACTGTTTTTT
- | TRBJ2-7 | TRBV6-5 | many | CASSLRALGNEQYF | TGTGCCAGCAGTTTAAGGGCACTGGGGAACGAGCAGTACTTC
- | TRBJ2-7 | TRBV7-6 | many | CASSALVGEQYF | TGTGCCAGTTCGGCCCTTGTTGGCGAGCAGTACTTC
TRBD2 | TRBJ2-3 | TRBV7-7 | many | CASSLGSAGGRDTQYF | TGTGCCAGCAGCTTAGGGTCCGCGGGGGGGCGAGATACGCAGTATTTT
TRBD2 | TRBJ2-7 | TRBV5-1 | many | CASSAGLAGVSYEQYF | TGCGCCAGCAGCGCGGGACTAGCGGGAGTTTCCTACGAGCAGTACTTC
- | TRBJ1-1 | TRBV9 | many | CASSVGRRLNTEAFF | TGTGCCAGCAGCGTCGGACGTAGGTTGAACACTGAAGCTTTCTTT
- | TRBJ1-2 | TRBV7-2 | many | CASSWEGRDGYTF | TGTGCCAGCAGCTGGGAGGGCAGGGATGGCTACACCTTC
- | TRBJ2-1 | TRBV2 | few | CASSEFGTTISYNEQFF | TGTGCCAGCAGTGAATTTGGGACCACCATCTCCTACAATGAGCAGTTCTTC
- | TRBJ2-7 | TRBV9 | - | CASSVDSRAEQYF | TGTGCCAGCAGCGTAGACTCCAGGGCCGAGCAGTACTTC
TRBD1 | TRBJ2-3 | TRBV6-5 | many | CASSYSDRVPGDTQYF | TGTGCCAGCAGTTACTCTGACAGGGTGCCTGGAGATACGCAGTATTTT
TRBD2 | TRBJ2-1 | TRBV20-1 | - | CSTLAGAYNEQFF | TGCAGTACCCTAGCGGGGGCCTACAATGAGCAGTTCTTC
- | TRBJ2-2 | TRBV12-3/TRBV12-4 | many | CATALVGELFF | TGTGCCACCGCTTTGGTCGGGGAGCTGTTTTTT